This is a list of T cell receptor beta chains from one sample in a study of shared clonotypes between healthy human individuals. The repertoire was sequenced with immunoSEQ multiplex PCR; TCRdb's copy has only in-frame clones and lacks some. The table records about 980,000 clones, around three quarters of them present only once. The sequenced sample consisted of memory CD4+ T cells sorted from blood. Receptors originate from a man between 18 and 35 years old in good health. Each CDR3 is given with its conserved first and last residue. The D gene is left open where the match is weak. The size field is filled for only some rows; it gives once, few, many or a size class.

d_gene: .
abundance: .
j_gene: TRBJ1-5
v_gene: TRBV7-2
CDR3nt: TGTGCCAGCAGCTTAGGGAGGAGCAATCAGCCCCAGCATTTT
CDR3aa: CASSLGRSNQPQHF

d_gene: .
abundance: many
j_gene: TRBJ2-5
v_gene: TRBV19
CDR3nt: TGTGCCTCCGGAGATTTAAAGACCCAGTACTTC
CDR3aa: CASGDLKTQYF

d_gene: .
abundance: .
j_gene: TRBJ2-2
v_gene: TRBV5-1
CDR3nt: TGCGCCAGCAGCTTGGCGTCGGTAATAGGCACCGGGGAGCTGTTTTTT
CDR3aa: CASSLASVIGTGELFF

d_gene: .
abundance: .
j_gene: TRBJ1-1
v_gene: TRBV10-1
CDR3nt: TGCGCCAGCAGTGAGTCGGGGAGAATGAACACTGAAGCTTTCTTT
CDR3aa: CASSESGRMNTEAFF

d_gene: .
abundance: .
j_gene: TRBJ2-3
v_gene: TRBV4-1
CDR3nt: TGCGCCAGCAGCTCGGCGGCAGATACGCAGTATTTT
CDR3aa: CASSSAADTQYF

d_gene: .
abundance: .
j_gene: TRBJ1-2
v_gene: TRBV5-4
CDR3nt: TGTGCCAGCAGCTTGGCCCATAACTATGGCTACACCTTC
CDR3aa: CASSLAHNYGYTF

d_gene: .
abundance: few
j_gene: TRBJ2-7
v_gene: TRBV6-5
CDR3nt: TGTGCCAGCAGTTACTTCGGAGCCTACGAGCAGTACTTC
CDR3aa: CASSYFGAYEQYF

d_gene: .
abundance: .
j_gene: TRBJ2-2
v_gene: TRBV5-4
CDR3nt: TGTGCCAGCGGAAGACAGCACACCGGGGAGCTGTTTTTT
CDR3aa: CASGRQHTGELFF

d_gene: .
abundance: .
j_gene: TRBJ1-3
v_gene: TRBV28
CDR3nt: TGTGCCAGCAGGGGAGGGGCGAGGGGAAACACCATATATTTT
CDR3aa: CASRGGARGNTIYF

d_gene: .
abundance: many
j_gene: TRBJ2-5
v_gene: TRBV5-1
CDR3nt: TGCGCCAGCAGCTTCGGGACTCAAGAGACCCAGTACTTC
CDR3aa: CASSFGTQETQYF

d_gene: .
abundance: .
j_gene: TRBJ2-1
v_gene: TRBV9
CDR3nt: TGTGCCAGCAGCGTAGCTTATAGGGGAGATGAGCAGTTCTTC
CDR3aa: CASSVAYRGDEQFF

d_gene: TRBD1
abundance: .
j_gene: TRBJ1-2
v_gene: TRBV27
CDR3nt: TGTGCCAGCAGCTCCCCACAGGGGACTGGTGGCTACACCTTC
CDR3aa: CASSSPQGTGGYTF

d_gene: TRBD2
abundance: .
j_gene: TRBJ2-7
v_gene: TRBV19
CDR3nt: TGTGCCAGTAGTCCAGCGGGAGGGCCGAGGATCGTGCAGTACTTC
CDR3aa: CASSPAGGPRIVQYF

d_gene: TRBD1
abundance: .
j_gene: TRBJ2-7
v_gene: TRBV6-1
CDR3nt: TGTGCCAGCATAGGGACAGGTTCCTCCTACGAGCAGTACTTC
CDR3aa: CASIGTGSSYEQYF

d_gene: TRBD1
abundance: .
j_gene: TRBJ2-7
v_gene: TRBV10-1
CDR3nt: TGCGCCAGCGACGGGGACAGGGAAGCCTACGAGCAGTACTTC
CDR3aa: CASDGDREAYEQYF

d_gene: .
abundance: .
j_gene: TRBJ1-1
v_gene: TRBV6-5
CDR3nt: TGTGCCAGCAGCAGCAACACTGAAGCTTTCTTT
CDR3aa: CASSSNTEAFF

d_gene: .
abundance: .
j_gene: TRBJ1-1
v_gene: TRBV19
CDR3nt: TGTGCCAGTAGTATTTTGGGAGGGGATAAGGCTTTCTTT
CDR3aa: CASSILGGDKAFF

d_gene: TRBD1
abundance: .
j_gene: TRBJ1-2
v_gene: TRBV6-1
CDR3nt: TGTGCCAGCGTGGAGGGACAGTTTGGAGGCTACACCTTC
CDR3aa: CASVEGQFGGYTF

d_gene: TRBD2
abundance: .
j_gene: TRBJ2-3
v_gene: TRBV7-9
CDR3nt: TGTGCCAGCAGCTTAGTTCTTAGCGGGAGCACAGATACGCAGTATTTT
CDR3aa: CASSLVLSGSTDTQYF

d_gene: .
abundance: .
j_gene: TRBJ1-1
v_gene: TRBV18
CDR3nt: TGTGCCAGCTCATCCCGGGTCCTCGAAGCTTTCTTT
CDR3aa: CASSSRVLEAFF

d_gene: TRBD1
abundance: few
j_gene: TRBJ1-2
v_gene: TRBV27
CDR3nt: TGTGCCAGCAGTTTCCTGGGACAGGGGGCGGAGGGCTACACCTTC
CDR3aa: CASSFLGQGAEGYTF

d_gene: TRBD1
abundance: .
j_gene: TRBJ2-3
v_gene: TRBV5-1
CDR3nt: TGCGCCAGCAGCTTGGGACAGGGATACACAGATACGCAGTATTTT
CDR3aa: CASSLGQGYTDTQYF

d_gene: .
abundance: .
j_gene: TRBJ2-7
v_gene: TRBV7-2
CDR3nt: TGTGCCAGCAGCTTAGGCGGGTGGTCCTACGAGCAGTACTTC
CDR3aa: CASSLGGWSYEQYF

d_gene: .
abundance: few
j_gene: TRBJ2-1
v_gene: TRBV5-4
CDR3nt: TGTGCCAGCAGCTTTGAAGCCGTCTCCTACAATGAGCAGTTCTTC
CDR3aa: CASSFEAVSYNEQFF

d_gene: TRBD1
abundance: .
j_gene: TRBJ1-3
v_gene: TRBV23-1
CDR3nt: TGCGCCAGCAGTCAAAACATTGGACAGGGGGGAGGAAACACCATATATTTT
CDR3aa: CASSQNIGQGGGNTIYF

d_gene: .
abundance: .
j_gene: TRBJ1-1
v_gene: TRBV30
CDR3nt: TGTGCCTGGAGTCTAAACACTGAAGCTTTCTTT
CDR3aa: CAWSLNTEAFF

d_gene: .
abundance: .
j_gene: TRBJ1-2
v_gene: TRBV10-3
CDR3nt: TGTGCCATCAGTGAGTCACGATGGGGGGGGCTAGATGGCTACACCTTC
CDR3aa: CAISESRWGGLDGYTF

d_gene: .
abundance: .
j_gene: TRBJ2-7
v_gene: TRBV4-1
CDR3nt: TGCGCCAGCAGCCCCGCCCAGGGGTACTCCTACGAGCAGTACTTC
CDR3aa: CASSPAQGYSYEQYF

d_gene: .
abundance: few
j_gene: TRBJ1-5
v_gene: TRBV23-1
CDR3nt: TGCGCCAGCAGTCCCCGCCGGGCTCGGCAGCCCCAGCATTTT
CDR3aa: CASSPRRARQPQHF

d_gene: .
abundance: once
j_gene: TRBJ2-5
v_gene: TRBV27
CDR3nt: TGTGCCAGCAGTGGTGGGCACCAAGAGACCCAGTACTTC
CDR3aa: CASSGGHQETQYF

d_gene: .
abundance: .
j_gene: TRBJ2-7
v_gene: TRBV13
CDR3nt: TGTGCCAGCAGCTTCAACGGAGGGAGCTCCTACGAGCAGTACTTC
CDR3aa: CASSFNGGSSYEQYF

d_gene: TRBD1
abundance: once
j_gene: TRBJ1-2
v_gene: TRBV19
CDR3nt: TGTGCCAGTAGTATAGATCGCGGGACAGCCGGCTACACCTTC
CDR3aa: CASSIDRGTAGYTF

d_gene: .
abundance: .
j_gene: TRBJ1-5
v_gene: TRBV5-1
CDR3nt: TGCGCCAGCAGCCCCGAGGGGCATCAGCCCCAGCATTTT
CDR3aa: CASSPEGHQPQHF

d_gene: TRBD2
abundance: few
j_gene: TRBJ2-7
v_gene: TRBV5-4
CDR3nt: TGTGCCAGCAGCCCCACTAGCGGAGCTTCCTACGAGCAGTACTTC
CDR3aa: CASSPTSGASYEQYF

d_gene: TRBD1
abundance: .
j_gene: TRBJ2-6
v_gene: TRBV5-1
CDR3nt: TGCGCCAGCAGCTCCCGGACAGGCGAACTCGTCCTGACTTTC
CDR3aa: CASSSRTGELVLTF

d_gene: .
abundance: once
j_gene: TRBJ2-3
v_gene: TRBV2
CDR3nt: TGTGCCAGCAGGTTGGACAGAGTTAGCACAGATACGCAGTATTTT
CDR3aa: CASRLDRVSTDTQYF

d_gene: .
abundance: once
j_gene: TRBJ2-1
v_gene: TRBV5-1
CDR3nt: TGCGCCAGCAGCTCCACGGGGGGCGGCTCCTACAATGAGCAGTTCTTC
CDR3aa: CASSSTGGGSYNEQFF

d_gene: TRBD2
abundance: .
j_gene: TRBJ2-7
v_gene: TRBV7-9
CDR3nt: TGTGCCAGCAGCCGAACAGGGCAACTAGCGGGGGCCATCACCTACGAGCAGTACTTC
CDR3aa: CASSRTGQLAGAITYEQYF

d_gene: TRBD2
abundance: once
j_gene: TRBJ2-1
v_gene: TRBV10-2
CDR3nt: TGCGCCAGCAGTGACGTCATTACCGGGACTAGATCCGTCCGGGGGCAGTTCTTC
CDR3aa: CASSDVITGTRSVRGQFF

d_gene: TRBD1
abundance: .
j_gene: TRBJ1-2
v_gene: TRBV10-3
CDR3nt: TGTGCCATCAGTGAGTCTGGGGACAGCTATGGCTACACCTTC
CDR3aa: CAISESGDSYGYTF

d_gene: .
abundance: .
j_gene: TRBJ1-3
v_gene: TRBV6-1
CDR3nt: TGTGCCAGCGTGGGGGTTAGTGGAAACACCATATATTTT
CDR3aa: CASVGVSGNTIYF

d_gene: .
abundance: .
j_gene: TRBJ1-6
v_gene: TRBV6-1
CDR3nt: TGTGCCAGCAGTAAGCGACAGTCTTATAATTCACCCCTCCACTTT
CDR3aa: CASSKRQSYNSPLHF

d_gene: .
abundance: .
j_gene: TRBJ1-5
v_gene: TRBV2
CDR3nt: TGTGCCAGCAGTGAATACGGGGATCAGCCCCAGCATTTT
CDR3aa: CASSEYGDQPQHF